This is a list of T cell receptor beta chains from one sample in a study of T cells in Graves' hyperthyroidism and ophthalmopathy. MiXCR was run by TCRdb on the multiplex PCR reads, yielding one entry per CDR3 protein. The repertoire holds 610,000 or so distinct CDR3 sequences, with 35% to 55% as singletons. Sequencing used peripheral blood or thyroid tissue (not recorded which). The receptors come from a woman under 30 with Graves' hyperthyroidism. The CDR3 runs from the conserved cysteine through the conserved F or W. D genes are given only for firm matches. The listing skips clone size in some rows; elsewhere it reads once, few, many or a size class.

many | TRBJ1-2 | TRBV5-1 | . | CASSFAQSVYGYTF | TGCGCCAGCAGCTTCGCCCAGAGCGTCTATGGCTACACCTTC
. | TRBJ2-1 | TRBV12-3/TRBV12-4 | TRBD2 | CASSPPLLSGRAYNEQFF | TGTGCCAGCAGTCCACCCCTTCTTAGCGGGAGGGCCTACAATGAGCAGTTCTTC
. | TRBJ1-1 | TRBV29-1 | TRBD1 | CSAGTGGSTEAFF | TGCAGCGCCGGGACAGGGGGCTCAACTGAAGCTTTCTTT
once | TRBJ2-2 | TRBV7-9 | TRBD2 | CASSFSPSGRNEQFF | TGTGCCAGCAGCTTTTCCCCTAGCGGGAGAAATGAGCAGTTTTTT
. | TRBJ2-7 | TRBV12-3/TRBV12-4 | TRBD2 | CASSPPGAGGSYGQYF | TGTGCCAGCAGTCCCCCCGGAGCGGGAGGGTCCTACGGGCAGTACTTC
. | TRBJ2-7 | TRBV29-1 | . | CSLDPGTYEQYF | TGCAGCTTGGACCCCGGGACCTACGAGCAGTACTTC
many | TRBJ2-5 | TRBV5-4 | . | CASTGPKVETQYF | TGTGCCAGCACGGGACCTAAGGTGGAGACCCAGTACTTC
many | TRBJ2-7 | TRBV20-1 | TRBD2 | CSARPLGAGVTYEQYF | TGCAGTGCTAGACCCCTAGGAGCGGGAGTGACCTACGAGCAGTACTTC
. | TRBJ2-1 | TRBV4-3 | . | CASSQDAFPNEQFF | TGCGCCAGCAGCCAAGATGCGTTCCCAAATGAGCAGTTCTTC
. | TRBJ1-6 | TRBV10-3 | . | CAISGLADSPLHF | TGTGCCATCAGTGGTTTAGCGGATTCACCCCTCCACTTT
many | TRBJ2-7 | TRBV7-8 | . | CASSTLEGVGSYEQYF | TGTGCCAGCAGCACCCTCGAGGGGGTTGGCTCCTACGAGCAGTACTTC
many | TRBJ1-2 | TRBV12-3/TRBV12-4 | TRBD1 | CASNHPPWTGKGYTF | TGTGCCAGCAATCACCCCCCCTGGACAGGGAAAGGCTACACCTTC
few | TRBJ2-7 | TRBV20-1 | . | CSAREGGRYFQYF | TGCAGTGCTAGAGAGGGAGGCAGGTACTTTCAGTACTTC
. | TRBJ1-1 | TRBV12-3/TRBV12-4 | . | CASSFGFRGPLNTEAFF | TGTGCCAGCAGTTTTGGTTTCAGGGGCCCCCTTAACACTGAAGCTTTCTTT
. | TRBJ2-1 | TRBV12-3/TRBV12-4 | . | CASSLGWGTNEQFF | TGTGCCAGCAGTTTAGGTTGGGGCACAAATGAGCAGTTCTTC
few | TRBJ2-3 | TRBV11-3 | . | CASSFPLGGKSTDTQYF | TGTGCCAGCAGCTTTCCCCTCGGCGGGAAGAGCACAGATACGCAGTATTTT
few | TRBJ2-7 | TRBV2 | . | CASSDPRDEQYF | TGTGCCAGCAGTGATCCTCGCGACGAGCAGTACTTC
. | TRBJ2-7 | TRBV29-1 | . | CSVEEAAGQQWEQYF | TGCAGCGTTGAAGAGGCAGCGGGACAACAATGGGAGCAGTACTTC